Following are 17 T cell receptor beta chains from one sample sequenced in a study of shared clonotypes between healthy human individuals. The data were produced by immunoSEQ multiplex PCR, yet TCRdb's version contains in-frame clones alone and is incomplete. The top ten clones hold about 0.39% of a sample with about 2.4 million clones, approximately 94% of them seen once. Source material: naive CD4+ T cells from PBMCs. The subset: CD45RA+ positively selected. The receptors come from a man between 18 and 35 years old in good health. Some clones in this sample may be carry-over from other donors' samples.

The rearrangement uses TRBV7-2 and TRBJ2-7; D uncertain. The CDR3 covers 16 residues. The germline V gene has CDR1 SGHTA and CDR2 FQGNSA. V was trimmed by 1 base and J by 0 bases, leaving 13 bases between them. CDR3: CASSLEATVGSYEQYF. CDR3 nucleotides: TGTGCCAGCAGCTTAGAGGCTACAGTAGGCTCCTACGAGCAGTACTTC.

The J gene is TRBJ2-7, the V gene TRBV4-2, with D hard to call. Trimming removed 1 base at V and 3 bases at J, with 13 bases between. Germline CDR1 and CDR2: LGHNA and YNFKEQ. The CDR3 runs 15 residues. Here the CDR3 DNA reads TGTGCCAGCAGCCAAGGTGGGTCCTCTTACTACGAGCAGTACTTC. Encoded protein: CASSQGGSSYYEQYF.

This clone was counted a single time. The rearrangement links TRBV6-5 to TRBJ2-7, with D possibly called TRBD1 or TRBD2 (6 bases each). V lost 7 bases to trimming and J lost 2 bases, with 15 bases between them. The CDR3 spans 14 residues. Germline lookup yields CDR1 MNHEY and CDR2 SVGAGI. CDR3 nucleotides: TGTGCCAGCACCACCCAGGGGAGGCCCTACGAGCAGTACTTC. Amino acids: CASTTQGRPYEQYF.

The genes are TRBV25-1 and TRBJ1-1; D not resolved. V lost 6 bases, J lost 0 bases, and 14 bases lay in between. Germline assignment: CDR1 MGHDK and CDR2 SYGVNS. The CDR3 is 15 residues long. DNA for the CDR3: TGTGCCAGCAGGCGAGAGGGTCTTATGAACACTGAAGCTTTCTTT. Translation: CASRREGLMNTEAFF.

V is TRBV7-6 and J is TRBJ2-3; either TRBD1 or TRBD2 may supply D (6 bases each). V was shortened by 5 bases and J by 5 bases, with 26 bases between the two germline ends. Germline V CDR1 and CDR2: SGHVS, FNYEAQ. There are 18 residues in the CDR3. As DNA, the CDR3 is TGTGCCAGCAGCACGAGGCGGTTAGGGGGGCATGTTCGAGATACGCAGTATTTT. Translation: CASSTRRLGGHVRDTQYF.

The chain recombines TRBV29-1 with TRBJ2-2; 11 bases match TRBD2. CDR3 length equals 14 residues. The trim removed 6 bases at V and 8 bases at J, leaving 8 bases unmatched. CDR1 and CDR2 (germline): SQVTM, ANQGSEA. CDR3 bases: TGCAGCGTCCGTACTAGCGGGAGAAAGGGGGAGCTGTTTTTT. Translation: CSVRTSGRKGELFF.

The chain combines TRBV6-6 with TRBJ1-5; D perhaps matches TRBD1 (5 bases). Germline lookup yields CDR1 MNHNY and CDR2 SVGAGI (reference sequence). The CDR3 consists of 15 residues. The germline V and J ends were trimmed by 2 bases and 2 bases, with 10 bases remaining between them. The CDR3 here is CASSYNQGGNQPQHF. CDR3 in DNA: TGTGCCAGCAGTTACAACCAGGGAGGCAATCAGCCCCAGCATTTT.

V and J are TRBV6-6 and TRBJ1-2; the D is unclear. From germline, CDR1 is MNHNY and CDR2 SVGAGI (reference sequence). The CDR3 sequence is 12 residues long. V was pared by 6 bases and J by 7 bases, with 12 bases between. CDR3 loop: CASSPGPVGYTF. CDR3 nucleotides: TGTGCCAGCAGCCCCGGGCCCGTTGGCTACACCTTC.

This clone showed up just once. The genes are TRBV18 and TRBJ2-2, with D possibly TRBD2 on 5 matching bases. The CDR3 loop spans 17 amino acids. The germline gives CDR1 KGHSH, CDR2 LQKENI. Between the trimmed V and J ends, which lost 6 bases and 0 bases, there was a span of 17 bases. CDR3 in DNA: TGTGCCAGCTCCTCGACTAAGACGGTTACGAACACCGGGGAGCTGTTTTTT. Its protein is CASSSTKTVTNTGELFF. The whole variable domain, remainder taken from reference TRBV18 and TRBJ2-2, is NAGVMQNPRHLVRRRGQEARLRCSPMKGHSHVYWYRQLPEEGLKFMVYLQKENIIDESGMPKERFSAEFPKEGPSILRIQQVVRGDSAAYFCASSSTKTVTNTGELFFGEGSRLTVL.

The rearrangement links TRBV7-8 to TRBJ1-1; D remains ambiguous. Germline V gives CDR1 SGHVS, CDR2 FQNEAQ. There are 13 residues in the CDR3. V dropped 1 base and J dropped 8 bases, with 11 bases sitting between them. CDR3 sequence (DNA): TGTGCCAGCAGCTTAGAAAGGGCCCCCGAAGCTTTCTTT. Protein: CASSLERAPEAFF.

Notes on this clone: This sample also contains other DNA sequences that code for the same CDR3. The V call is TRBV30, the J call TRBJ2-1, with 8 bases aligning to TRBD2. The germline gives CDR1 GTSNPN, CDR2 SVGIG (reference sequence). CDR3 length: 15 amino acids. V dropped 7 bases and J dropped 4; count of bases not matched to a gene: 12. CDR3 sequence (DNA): TGTGCCTCGAGAAGGAGGGGCGGGAGGTACAATGAGCAGTTCTTC. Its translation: CASRRRGGRYNEQFF.

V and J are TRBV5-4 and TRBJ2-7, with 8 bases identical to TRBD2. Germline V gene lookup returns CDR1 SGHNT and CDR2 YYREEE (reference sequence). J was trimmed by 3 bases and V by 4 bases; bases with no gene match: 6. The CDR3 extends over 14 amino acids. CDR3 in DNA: TGTGCCAGCAGCCATAGCGGGACCGGCTACGAGCAGTACTTC. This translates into CASSHSGTGYEQYF.

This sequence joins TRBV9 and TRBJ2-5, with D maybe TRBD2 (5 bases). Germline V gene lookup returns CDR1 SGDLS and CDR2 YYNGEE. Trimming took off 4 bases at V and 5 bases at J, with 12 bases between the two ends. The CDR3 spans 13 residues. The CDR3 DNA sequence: TGTGCCAGCAGCACGCCCCGCGGGGAGACCCAGTACTTC. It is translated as CASSTPRGETQYF.

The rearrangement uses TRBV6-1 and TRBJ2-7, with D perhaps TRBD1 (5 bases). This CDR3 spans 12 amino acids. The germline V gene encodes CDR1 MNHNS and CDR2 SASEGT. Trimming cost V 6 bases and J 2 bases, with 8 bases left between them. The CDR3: CASRDKTYEQYF. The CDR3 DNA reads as TGTGCCAGCAGGGACAAAACCTACGAGCAGTACTTC.

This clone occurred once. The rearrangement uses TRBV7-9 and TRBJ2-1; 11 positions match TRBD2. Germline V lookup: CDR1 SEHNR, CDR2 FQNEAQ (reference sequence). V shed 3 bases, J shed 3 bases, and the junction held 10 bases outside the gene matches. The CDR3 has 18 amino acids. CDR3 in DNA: TGTGCCAGCAGCTTCGGACCAACCGGGACTAGCGGCTACAATGAGCAGTTCTTC. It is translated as CASSFGPTGTSGYNEQFF.

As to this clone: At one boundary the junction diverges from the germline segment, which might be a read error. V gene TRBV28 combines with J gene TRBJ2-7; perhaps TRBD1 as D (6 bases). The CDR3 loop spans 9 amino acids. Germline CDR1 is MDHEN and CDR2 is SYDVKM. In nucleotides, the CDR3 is TGTGCCAGCAGTCACCCACAGGGCTTC. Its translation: CASSHPQGF. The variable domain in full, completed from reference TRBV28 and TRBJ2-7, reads DVKVTQSSRYLVKRTGEKVFLECVQDMDHENMFWYRQDPGLGLRLIYFSYDVKMKEKGDIPEGYSVSREKKERFSLILESASTNQTSMYLCASSHPQGFGPGTRLTVT.

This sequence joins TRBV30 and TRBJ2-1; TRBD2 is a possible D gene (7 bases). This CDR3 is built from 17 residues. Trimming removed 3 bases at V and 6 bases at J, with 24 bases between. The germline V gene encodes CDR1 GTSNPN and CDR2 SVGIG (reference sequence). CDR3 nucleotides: TGTGCCTGGAGCTCCGGGGGGCGCCTAACGGTCGGCAATGAGCAGTTCTTC. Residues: CAWSSGGRLTVGNEQFF.